This paragraph covers one TCR beta chain sequence. This record comes from a study of blood T cell repertoires in COVID-19. Background on the study: Sites across the United States, Italy and Spain contributed samples from acute and convalescent COVID-19. Sources were T cells, B-cell-depleted T cells, or PBMCs; the material itself was cDNA or gDNA.

CDR1 and CDR2 (germline): MGHRA, YSYEKL. V was pared by 1 base and J by 5 bases, with 14 bases between. The CDR3 totals 15 residues. In the source study's methods: Amplification with reference gene primers provided the estimates of nucleated cell counts. The assay was immunoSEQ multiplex PCR, and TCRdb's table has in-frame clones only and misses some. V, J and clone size are taken as reported in that table, and D and trimming were inferred from the DNA itself. The data hold 200,000 to 300,000 clones, with about 86% observed a single time. The chain employs TRBV4-1 and TRBJ1-2; D remains unclear. This receptor was taken from a man aged 55 to 69 with acute or convalescent COVID-19. Sequencing was carried out using peripheral blood. CDR3 residues: CASSQGEGGIYGYTF. The DNA for the CDR3 is TGCGCCAGCAGCCAAGGGGAGGGAGGGATTTATGGCTACACCTTC.